This passage covers 18 T cell receptor beta chains from one sample sequenced in a study of blood T cell repertoires in COVID-19. Method: immunoSEQ multiplex PCR; TCRdb's copy keeps in-frame clones and lacks some. The sample holds about 30,000 clones; about 91% are singletons and the top ten take about 26%. The sequenced sample was peripheral blood. These receptors originate from a man aged 80 or over with acute or convalescent COVID-19.

The V gene is TRBV4-1, the J gene TRBJ1-1, with D possibly matching TRBD1 (6 bases). CDR3 size: 14 residues. Deletions cut 1 base from V and 4 bases from J, with 10 bases between. Germline CDR1 reads MGHRA; CDR2 reads YSYEKL. CDR3 DNA sequence: TGCGCCAGCAGCCAAGTCGGGGGGGCCACTGAAGCTTTCTTT. Amino acid sequence: CASSQVGGATEAFF.

The chain links TRBV27 to TRBJ1-2, with 11 bases identical to TRBD1. The CDR3 spans 17 residues. J was trimmed by 11 bases and V by 6 bases; bases with no gene match: 20. Germline V CDR1 and CDR2: MNHEY, SMNVEV (reference sequence). Here the CDR3 DNA reads TGTGCCAGCAGCCGCGGTTACTCCGGGACAGGGGGGGAGGGATACACCTTC. It specifies CASSRGYSGTGGEGYTF.

V is TRBV13 and J is TRBJ1-2; D unresolved. The ends were cut back, 2 bases at V and 6 bases at J, with 16 bases in the middle. Looked up from germline, CDR1 is PRHDT and CDR2 is FYEKMQ (reference sequence). This CDR3 is 15 amino acids long. DNA for the CDR3: TGTGCCAGCAGCTTATTCGTACCCGGGAATAATGGCTACACCTTC. Amino acid sequence: CASSLFVPGNNGYTF.

This clone was found once. The chain joins TRBV7-9 to TRBJ2-1, with D unresolved. Germline CDR1 is SEHNR and CDR2 is FQNEAQ (reference sequence). The CDR3 has 14 residues. V was shortened by 5 bases and J by 3 bases, with 11 bases between the two germline ends. The CDR3 DNA reads as TGTGCCAGCAGCCAAACGGGTAGCTACAATGAGCAGTTCTTC. The encoded protein is CASSQTGSYNEQFF.

The genes are TRBV30 and TRBJ1-4; no clear D. This CDR3 spans 16 amino acids. V was clipped by 4 bases and J by 8 bases, with 23 bases between them. Germline V gene lookup returns CDR1 GTSNPN and CDR2 SVGIG (reference sequence). CDR3 residues: CAWMPQPGQLGEKLFF. The CDR3 bases are TGTGCCTGGATGCCGCAGCCGGGTCAACTAGGGGAAAAACTGTTTTTT.

The rearrangement links TRBV7-9 to TRBJ2-3; D is perhaps TRBD2 (6 bases). The CDR3 consists of 13 residues. CDR1 and CDR2 (germline): SEHNR, FQNEAQ (reference sequence). V lost 5 bases to trimming and J lost 4 bases, with 10 bases between them. CDR3 sequence reads: CASSPAGPDTQYF. The CDR3 DNA reads as TGTGCCAGCAGCCCCGCGGGGCCAGATACGCAGTATTTT.

The chain has TRBV16 and TRBJ2-7; D is undetermined. Looked up from germline, CDR1 is KGHSY and CDR2 is FQNENV. Deletions cut 0 bases from V and 1 base from J, with 7 bases between. The CDR3 runs 14 residues. This CDR3 is CASSQSSQSYEQYF. CDR3 nucleotides: TGTGCCAGCAGCCAATCGTCGCAGTCCTACGAGCAGTACTTC.

The chain couples TRBV28 to TRBJ1-5; 9 bases fit TRBD1. V lost 5 bases, J lost 6 bases, and 11 bases stayed unmatched. The CDR3 covers 16 residues. The germline V gene encodes CDR1 MDHEN and CDR2 SYDVKM. The CDR3 reads CASSPPGQGRSQPQHF. The CDR3 DNA follows: TGTGCCAGCAGTCCTCCTGGACAGGGGAGAAGTCAGCCCCAGCATTTT.

The chain joins TRBV3-1 (or the pseudogene TRBV3-2) to TRBJ1-6, with D unclear. The germline CDR1 and CDR2 sequences are LGHDT and YNNKEL (reference sequence). CDR3 length: 15 residues. The ends were cut back, 1 base at V and 4 bases at J, with 8 bases in the middle. Here the CDR3 reads CASSQGGSYNSPLHF. The CDR3 DNA follows: TGTGCCAGCAGCCAAGGCGGGAGTTATAATTCACCCCTCCACTTT.

The J gene is TRBJ1-2, the V gene TRBV6-5; 9 bases are shared with TRBD1. The V gene end was trimmed by 6 bases and the J gene end by 8 bases; junction bases not matched to a gene: 7. From germline, CDR1 is MNHEY and CDR2 SVGAGI. The CDR3 is made up of 13 amino acids. The DNA of the CDR3 is TGTGCCAGCAGGGGACAGGGACGGAGGGGCTACACCTTC. Its translation is CASRGQGRRGYTF.

J is TRBJ1-2 and V is TRBV19; D might be TRBD1 (6 bases). Germline assignment: CDR1 LNHDA and CDR2 SQIVND (reference sequence). V gave up 1 base and J gave up 6 bases, with 15 bases separating them. The CDR3 has 15 amino acids. CDR3 nucleotides: TGTGCCAGTAGTATAGCCCTGCGGCAGGGGAATGGCTACACCTTC. Its translation is CASSIALRQGNGYTF.

The chain combines TRBV18 with TRBJ1-1; 7 bases agree with TRBD1. Looked up from germline, CDR1 is KGHSH and CDR2 is LQKENI. This CDR3 contains 13 residues. After removal of 5 bases from V and 10 bases from J, the junction contained 10 bases not matched to a gene. The CDR3 loop is CASSGGQYLVAFF. In DNA, the CDR3 is TGTGCCAGCTCAGGGGGACAGTACCTCGTAGCTTTCTTT.

The chain joins TRBV5-1 to TRBJ2-1; D gene unclear. The V end lost 0 bases, the J end lost 6 bases, and 4 bases lay between the germline ends. Germline V gene sequence: CDR1 SGHRS, CDR2 YFSETQ. The CDR3 sequence is 12 residues long. The CDR3 protein is CASSLVRNEQFF. The CDR3, as DNA: TGCGCCAGCAGCTTGGTCCGCAATGAGCAGTTCTTC. Based on the CDR3 plus reference TRBV5-1 and TRBJ2-1, the full variable domain is KAGVTQTPRYLIKTRGQQVTLSCSPISGHRSVSWYQQTPGQGLQFLFEYFSETQRNKGNFPGRFSGRQFSNSRSEMNVSTLELGDSALYLCASSLVRNEQFFGPGTRLTVL.

The chain combines TRBV10-3 with TRBJ1-1, with 8 bases matching TRBD1. Trimming removed 6 bases from V and 2 bases from J; junction bases left unmatched: 14. The CDR3 contains 17 residues. Germline V gene lookup returns CDR1 ENHRY and CDR2 SYGVKD. In DNA, the CDR3 is TGTGCCATCAGGGGGAGAACAGGGGGTGAGGGAAACACTGAAGCTTTCTTT. Amino acids: CAIRGRTGGEGNTEAFF.

The chain's CDR3 is CASSVDGRASDEQYF. CDR3 DNA sequence: TGTGCCAGCAGCGTAGACGGGAGGGCCTCGGACGAGCAGTACTTC. The chain carries TRBV9 and TRBJ2-7; 8 positions agree with TRBD2. With 0 bases clipped from V and 5 bases from J, the junction kept 7 bases outside the gene matches. The CDR3 has 15 amino acids. Germline values: CDR1 SGDLS, CDR2 YYNGEE.

This clone appeared once. This sequence joins TRBV27 and TRBJ2-1, with 8 bases matching TRBD2. This CDR3 spans 17 amino acids. The germline gives CDR1 MNHEY, CDR2 SMNVEV (reference sequence). V lost 4 bases and J lost 4; bases outside the gene matches: 12. The CDR3 DNA reads as TGTGCCAGCAGTTCCCGAGCAGCGGGAGTTCCGTACAATGAGCAGTTCTTC. As protein: CASSSRAAGVPYNEQFF.

The chain uses TRBV5-1 and TRBJ2-1, with D tentatively TRBD2 (6 bases). V lost 4 bases and J 6 bases, leaving 23 bases between the germline ends. This CDR3 is 17 amino acids long. Germline CDR1 and CDR2: SGHRS and YFSETQ. In nucleotides, the CDR3 is TGCGCCAGCAGCCCACCCCGGGAGCCTGGGGCCCGCAATGAGCAGTTCTTC. Protein product: CASSPPREPGARNEQFF.

The chain uses TRBV28 and TRBJ1-4; D may be TRBD1 (6 bases). The CDR3 has 15 amino acids. Germline V gene data show CDR1 as MDHEN and CDR2 as SYDVKM. Trimming took off 1 base at V and 3 bases at J, with 9 bases between the two ends. The DNA for the CDR3 is TGTGCCAGCAGTTTATCAGACAGGTCTAATGAAAAACTGTTTTTT. It is translated as CASSLSDRSNEKLFF.